Here is one T cell receptor beta chain with its context. The V gene lost 3 bases and the J gene lost 1 base, with 9 bases spanning the gap. Germline values: CDR1 DFQATT, CDR2 SNEGSKA (reference sequence). The CDR3 contains 13 residues. The sample belongs to a study of blood T cell repertoires in COVID-19. Overall study: The analysed material was cDNA or gDNA that came from T cells, B-cell-depleted T cells, or PBMCs.

Sequencing was performed with immunoSEQ multiplex PCR; in TCRdb, only in-frame clones are kept and a portion is missing. The data show a few hundred thousand clones, with 75% to 90% seen just once and 4.6% held by the top ten. The sequence derives from a woman in her 40s who had recovered from COVID-19. Sequencing was done on a sample of peripheral blood. This chain connects TRBV20-1 to TRBJ1-1; a weak D match, TRBD1 (6 bases). The CDR3 region has the DNA TGCAGTGCTAGTCCCAGGGGGAACACTGAAGCTTTCTTT. Translated, it gives CSASPRGNTEAFF.